This TCR beta chain originates from a study of cytomegalovirus exposure and HLA in healthy donors. Study in general: A later analysis reported the approximately 120 validation repertoires used the same platform as the approximately 660 first-cohort repertoires.

The method was immunoSEQ multiplex PCR; TCRdb's version includes in-frame clones alone and lacks a portion of them. Of under 300,000 clones in the sample, around 87% were seen once. The CDR3 contains 12 residues. Germline assignment: CDR1 MGHRA and CDR2 YSYEKL. V lost 2 bases and J 5 bases, leaving 6 bases between the germline ends. The sequence was obtained from a woman aged 18-30 years in good health and CMV-seronegative. This chain links TRBV4-1 with TRBJ1-1; the D gene is possibly TRBD1 (5 bases). Sequenced material: PBMCs. CDR3 in amino acids: CASSQKGTEAFF. The CDR3 DNA follows: TGCGCCAGCAGCCAAAAGGGGACTGAAGCTTTCTTT.